This section outlines one T cell receptor (beta chain) sequence together with its context. The sample is drawn from a study of blood T cell repertoires in COVID-19. Study at large: The United States, Italy and Spain were the sources of the acute and convalescent COVID-19 samples. T cells, B-cell-depleted T cells, or PBMCs supplied cDNA or gDNA.

Authors' methods: From reference gene primer amplification, estimates of nucleated cell counts were derived. The protocol was immunoSEQ multiplex PCR, while the TCRdb copy is restricted to in-frame clones and leaves out a portion. That table is the source of V, J and clone size, and D and trimming were worked out from the DNA. Here the sample spans 54,000 or so clones, about four fifths being singletons. The CDR3 loop spans 16 amino acids. Germline trimming cut 5 bases from V and 9 bases from J; bases unmatched to any gene: 10. Germline V gene data show CDR1 as LNHDA and CDR2 as SQIVND (reference sequence).

V usage is TRBV19 and J usage is TRBJ2-1; 13 nucleotides align to TRBD2. Sequenced: peripheral blood. The receptor was derived from an elderly woman with acute or convalescent COVID-19. The CDR3, as DNA: TGTGCCAGTAGTTCACTCGGGACTAGCGGGATGCGTGAGCAGTTCTTC. Protein: CASSSLGTSGMREQFF.